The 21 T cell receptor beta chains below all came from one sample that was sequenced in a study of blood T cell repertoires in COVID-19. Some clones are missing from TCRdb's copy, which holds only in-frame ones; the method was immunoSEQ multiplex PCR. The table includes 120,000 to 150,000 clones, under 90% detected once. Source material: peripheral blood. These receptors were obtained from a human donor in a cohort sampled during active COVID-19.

CDR3 nucleotide sequence: TGTGCCAGCAGACGGGGACTAGCGGGGAAGAGCTCCTACGAGCAGTACTTC. As protein: CASRRGLAGKSSYEQYF. This rearrangement joins TRBV11-2 to TRBJ2-7; 13 bases agree with TRBD2. This CDR3 spans 17 amino acids. Germline V lookup: CDR1 SGHAT, CDR2 FQNNGV. The junction had 8 bases not matched to a gene; V was cut back by 6 bases and J by 0 bases.

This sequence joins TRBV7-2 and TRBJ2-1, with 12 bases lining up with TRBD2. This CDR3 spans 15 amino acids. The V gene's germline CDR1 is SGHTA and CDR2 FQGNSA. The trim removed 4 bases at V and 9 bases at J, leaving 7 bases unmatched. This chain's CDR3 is CASSSTSGGNGEQFF. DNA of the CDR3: TGTGCCAGCAGCTCAACTAGCGGGGGGAACGGTGAGCAGTTCTTC.

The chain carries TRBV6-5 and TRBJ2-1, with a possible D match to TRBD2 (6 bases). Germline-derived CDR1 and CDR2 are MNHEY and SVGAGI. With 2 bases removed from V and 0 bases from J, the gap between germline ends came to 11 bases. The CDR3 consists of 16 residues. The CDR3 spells CASSYGDLSSYNEQFF. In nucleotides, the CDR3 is TGTGCCAGCAGTTACGGGGACTTGAGCTCCTACAATGAGCAGTTCTTC.

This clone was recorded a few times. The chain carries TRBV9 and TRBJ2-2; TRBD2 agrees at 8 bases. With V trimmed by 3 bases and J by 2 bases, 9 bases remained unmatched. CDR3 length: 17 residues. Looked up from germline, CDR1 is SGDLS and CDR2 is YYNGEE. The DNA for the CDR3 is TGTGCCAGCAGCGCGGGAGGGCGGGGGCCCAACACCGGGGAGCTGTTTTTT. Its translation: CASSAGGRGPNTGELFF.

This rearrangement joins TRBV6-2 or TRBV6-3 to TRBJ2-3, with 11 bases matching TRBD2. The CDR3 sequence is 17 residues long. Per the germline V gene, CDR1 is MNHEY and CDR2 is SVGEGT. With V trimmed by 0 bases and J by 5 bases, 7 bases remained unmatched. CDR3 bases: TGTGCCAGCAGTTACTCGATTGAACTAGCGGGGGAAGATACGCAGTATTTT. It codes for CASSYSIELAGEDTQYF.

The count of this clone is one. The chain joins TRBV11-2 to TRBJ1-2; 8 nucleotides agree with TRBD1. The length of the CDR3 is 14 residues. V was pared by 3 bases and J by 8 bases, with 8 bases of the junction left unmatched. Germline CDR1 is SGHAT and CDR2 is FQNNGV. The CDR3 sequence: CASSFSRGQDGYTF. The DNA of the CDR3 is TGTGCCAGCAGCTTCTCCCGGGGACAGGACGGCTACACCTTC.

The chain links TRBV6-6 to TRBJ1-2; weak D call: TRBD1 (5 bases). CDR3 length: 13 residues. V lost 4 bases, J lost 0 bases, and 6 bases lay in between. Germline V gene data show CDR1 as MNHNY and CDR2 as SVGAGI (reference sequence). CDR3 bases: TGTGCCAGCAGTTTACAGGCTAACTATGGCTACACCTTC. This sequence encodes CASSLQANYGYTF.

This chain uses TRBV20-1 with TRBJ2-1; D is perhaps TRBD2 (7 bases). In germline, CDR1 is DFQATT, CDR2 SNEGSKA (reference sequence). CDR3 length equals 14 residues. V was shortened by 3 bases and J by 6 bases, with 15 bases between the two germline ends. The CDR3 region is CSASLPGGVNEQFF. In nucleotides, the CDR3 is TGCAGTGCTAGTTTACCGGGGGGCGTCAATGAGCAGTTCTTC.

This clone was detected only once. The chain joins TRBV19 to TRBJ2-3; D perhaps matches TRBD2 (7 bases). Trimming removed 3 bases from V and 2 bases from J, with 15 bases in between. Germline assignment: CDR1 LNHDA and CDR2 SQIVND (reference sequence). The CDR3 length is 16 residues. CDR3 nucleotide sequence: TGTGCCAGTAGTATCCCTGGGGGGGCGACCACAGATACGCAGTATTTT. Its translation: CASSIPGGATTDTQYF.

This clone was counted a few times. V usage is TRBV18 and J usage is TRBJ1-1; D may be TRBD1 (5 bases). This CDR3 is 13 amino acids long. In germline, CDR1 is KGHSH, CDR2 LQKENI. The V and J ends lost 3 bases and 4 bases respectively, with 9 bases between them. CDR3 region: CASSPEGTTEAFF. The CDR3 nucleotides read TGTGCCAGCTCACCGGAGGGGACCACTGAAGCTTTCTTT.

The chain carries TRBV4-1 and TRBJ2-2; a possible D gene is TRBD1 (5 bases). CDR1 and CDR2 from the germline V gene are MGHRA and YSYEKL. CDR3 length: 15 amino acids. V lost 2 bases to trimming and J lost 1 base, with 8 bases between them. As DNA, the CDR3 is TGCGCCAGCAGCCAATACAGGAAGAACACCGGGGAGCTGTTTTTT. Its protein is CASSQYRKNTGELFF.

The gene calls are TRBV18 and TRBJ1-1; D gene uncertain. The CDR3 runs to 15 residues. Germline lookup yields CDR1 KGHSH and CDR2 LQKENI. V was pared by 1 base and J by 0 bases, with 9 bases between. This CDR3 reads CASSPRSVMNTEAFF. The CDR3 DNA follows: TGTGCCAGCTCACCACGCTCAGTCATGAACACTGAAGCTTTCTTT. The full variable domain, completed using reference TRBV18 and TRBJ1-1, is NAGVMQNPRHLVRRRGQEARLRCSPMKGHSHVYWYRQLPEEGLKFMVYLQKENIIDESGMPKERFSAEFPKEGPSILRIQQVVRGDSAAYFCASSPRSVMNTEAFFGQGTRLTVV.

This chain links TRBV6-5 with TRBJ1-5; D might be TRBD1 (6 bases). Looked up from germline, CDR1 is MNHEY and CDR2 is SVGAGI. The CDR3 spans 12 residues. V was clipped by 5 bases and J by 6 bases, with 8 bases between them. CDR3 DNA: TGTGCCAGCAGTACAGGGACTCAGCCCCAGCATTTT. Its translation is CASSTGTQPQHF.

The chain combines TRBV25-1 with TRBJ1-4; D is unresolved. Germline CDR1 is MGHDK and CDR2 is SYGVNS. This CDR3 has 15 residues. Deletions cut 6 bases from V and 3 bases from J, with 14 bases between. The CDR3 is CASSPRGWANEKLFF. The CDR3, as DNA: TGTGCCAGCAGCCCTAGAGGGTGGGCTAATGAAAAACTGTTTTTT.

CDR3 region: CASSVGQPGEGNTIYF. Here the CDR3 DNA reads TGTGCCAGCAGCGTAGGGCAACCAGGGGAAGGAAACACCATATATTTT. The chain is built from TRBV9 and TRBJ1-3, with D perhaps TRBD1 (6 bases). The CDR3 runs to 16 residues. Trimming shortened V by 0 bases and J by 4 bases, and 14 bases separated the two germline ends. In germline, CDR1 is SGDLS, CDR2 YYNGEE.

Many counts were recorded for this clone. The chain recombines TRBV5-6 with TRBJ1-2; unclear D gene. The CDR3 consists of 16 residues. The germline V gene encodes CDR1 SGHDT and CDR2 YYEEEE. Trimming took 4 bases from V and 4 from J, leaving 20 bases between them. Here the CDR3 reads CASSGGVSSYTYGYTF. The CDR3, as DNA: TGTGCCAGCAGCGGAGGTGTGAGCTCCTATACCTATGGCTACACCTTC. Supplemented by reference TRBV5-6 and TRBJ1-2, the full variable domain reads DAGVTQSPTHLIKTRGQQVTLRCSPKSGHDTVSWYQQALGQGPQFIFQYYEEEERQRGNFPDRFSGHQFPNYSSELNVNALLLGDSALYLCASSGGVSSYTYGYTFGSGTRLTVV.

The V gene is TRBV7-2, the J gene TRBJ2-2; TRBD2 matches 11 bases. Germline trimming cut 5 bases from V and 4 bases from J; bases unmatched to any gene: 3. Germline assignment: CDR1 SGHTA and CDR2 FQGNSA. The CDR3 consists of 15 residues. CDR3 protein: CASSTGLAVTGELFF. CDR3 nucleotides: TGTGCCAGCAGCACGGGACTAGCGGTCACCGGGGAGCTGTTTTTT.

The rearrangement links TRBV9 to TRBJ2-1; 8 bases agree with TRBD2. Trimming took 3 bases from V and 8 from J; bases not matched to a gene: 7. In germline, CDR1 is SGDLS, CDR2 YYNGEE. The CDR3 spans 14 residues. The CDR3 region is CASSAIAGFDEQFF. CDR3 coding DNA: TGTGCCAGCAGCGCGATAGCGGGGTTCGATGAGCAGTTCTTC. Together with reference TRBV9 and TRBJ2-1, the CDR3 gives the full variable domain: DSGVTQTPKHLITATGQRVTLRCSPRSGDLSVYWYQQSLDQGLQFLIQYYNGEERAKGNILERFSAQQFPDLHSELNLSSLELGDSALYFCASSAIAGFDEQFFGPGTRLTVL.

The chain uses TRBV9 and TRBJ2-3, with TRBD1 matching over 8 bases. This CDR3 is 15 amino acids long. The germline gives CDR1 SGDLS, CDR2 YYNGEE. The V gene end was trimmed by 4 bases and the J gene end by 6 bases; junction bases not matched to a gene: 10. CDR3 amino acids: CASSLRTGQMDTQYF. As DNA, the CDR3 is TGTGCCAGCAGCTTACGGACAGGGCAAATGGATACGCAGTATTTT.

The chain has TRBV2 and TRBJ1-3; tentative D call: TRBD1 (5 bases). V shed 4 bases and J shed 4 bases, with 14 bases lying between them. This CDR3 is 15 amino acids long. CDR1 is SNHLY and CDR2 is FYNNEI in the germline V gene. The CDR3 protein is CASSGEGTRGNTIYF. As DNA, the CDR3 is TGTGCCAGCAGTGGAGAAGGGACTCGGGGAAACACCATATATTTT. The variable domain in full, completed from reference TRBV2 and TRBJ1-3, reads EPEVTQTPSHQVTQMGQEVILRCVPISNHLYFYWYRQILGQKVEFLVSFYNNEISEKSEIFDDQFSVERPDGSNFTLKIRSTKLEDSAMYFCASSGEGTRGNTIYFGEGSWLTVV.

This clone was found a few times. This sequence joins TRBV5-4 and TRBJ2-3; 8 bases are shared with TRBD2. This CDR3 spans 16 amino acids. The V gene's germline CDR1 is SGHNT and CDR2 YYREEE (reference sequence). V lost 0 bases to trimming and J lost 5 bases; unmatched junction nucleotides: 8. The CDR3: CASSLGTGGHGDTQYF. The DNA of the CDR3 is TGTGCCAGCAGCTTGGGGACGGGGGGGCACGGAGATACGCAGTATTTT.